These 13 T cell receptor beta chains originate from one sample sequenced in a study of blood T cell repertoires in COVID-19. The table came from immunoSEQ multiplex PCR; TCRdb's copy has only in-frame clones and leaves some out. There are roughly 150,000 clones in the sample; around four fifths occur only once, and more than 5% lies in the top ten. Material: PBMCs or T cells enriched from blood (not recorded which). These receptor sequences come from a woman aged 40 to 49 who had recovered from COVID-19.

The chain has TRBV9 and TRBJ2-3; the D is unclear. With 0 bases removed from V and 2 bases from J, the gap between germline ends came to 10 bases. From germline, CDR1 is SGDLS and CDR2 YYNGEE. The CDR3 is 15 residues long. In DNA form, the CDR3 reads TGTGCCAGCAGCGTAGGAAGTAGTTACACAGATACGCAGTATTTT. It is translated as CASSVGSSYTDTQYF.

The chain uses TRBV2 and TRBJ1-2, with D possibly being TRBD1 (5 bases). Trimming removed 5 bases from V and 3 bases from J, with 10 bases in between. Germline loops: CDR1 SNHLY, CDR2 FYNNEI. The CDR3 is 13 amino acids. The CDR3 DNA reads TGTGCCAGCAGTTCGACAGCGTACTATGGCTACACCTTC. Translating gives CASSSTAYYGYTF.

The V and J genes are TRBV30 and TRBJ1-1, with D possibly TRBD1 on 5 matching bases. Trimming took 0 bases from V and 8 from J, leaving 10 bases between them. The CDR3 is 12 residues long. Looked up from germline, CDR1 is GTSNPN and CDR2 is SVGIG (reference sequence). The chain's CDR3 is CAWSVRGREAFF. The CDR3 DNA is TGTGCCTGGAGTGTAAGGGGTCGGGAAGCTTTCTTT.

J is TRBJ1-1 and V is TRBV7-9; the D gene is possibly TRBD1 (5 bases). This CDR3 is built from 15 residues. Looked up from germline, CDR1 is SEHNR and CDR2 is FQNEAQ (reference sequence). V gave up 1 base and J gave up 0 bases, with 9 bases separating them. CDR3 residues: CASSLGTFMNTEAFF. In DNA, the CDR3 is TGTGCCAGCAGCTTAGGGACATTCATGAACACTGAAGCTTTCTTT.

CDR3 region: CASSYRSQETQYF. The CDR3 nucleotides are TGTGCCAGCAGCTACCGTAGTCAAGAGACCCAGTACTTC. V gene TRBV12-3 or TRBV12-4 combines with J gene TRBJ2-5; no firm D call. V was pared by 6 bases and J by 2 bases, with 10 bases between. The length of the CDR3 is 13 residues.

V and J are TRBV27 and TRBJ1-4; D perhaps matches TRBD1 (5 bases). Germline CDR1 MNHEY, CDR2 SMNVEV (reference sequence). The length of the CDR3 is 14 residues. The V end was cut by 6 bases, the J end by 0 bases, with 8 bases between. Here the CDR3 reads CASRRQSTNEKLFF. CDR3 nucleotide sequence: TGTGCCAGCAGAAGACAGTCAACTAATGAAAAACTGTTTTTT.

The CDR3 loop is CASSVSSGNTGELFF. In nucleotides, the CDR3 is TGTGCCAGCAGTGTCTCTAGCGGCAACACCGGGGAGCTGTTTTTT. V gene TRBV6-6 combines with J gene TRBJ2-2; 7 bases align to TRBD2. V shed 5 bases, J shed 2 bases, and the junction held 5 bases outside the gene matches. The CDR3 sequence is 15 residues long. Germline loops: CDR1 MNHNY, CDR2 SVGAGI (reference sequence).

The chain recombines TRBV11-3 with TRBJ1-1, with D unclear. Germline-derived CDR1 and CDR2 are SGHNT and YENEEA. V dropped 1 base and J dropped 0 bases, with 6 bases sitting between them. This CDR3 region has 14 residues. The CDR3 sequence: CASSLGHMNTEAFF. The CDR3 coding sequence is TGTGCCAGCAGCTTAGGACACATGAACACTGAAGCTTTCTTT.

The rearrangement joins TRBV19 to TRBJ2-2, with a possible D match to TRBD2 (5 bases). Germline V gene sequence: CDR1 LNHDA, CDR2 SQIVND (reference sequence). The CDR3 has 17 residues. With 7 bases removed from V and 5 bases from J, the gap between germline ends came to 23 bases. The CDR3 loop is CASKSLRATFLTGELFF. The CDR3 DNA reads TGTGCCAGTAAGAGTTTGCGGGCCACTTTTTTAACCGGGGAGCTGTTTTTT.

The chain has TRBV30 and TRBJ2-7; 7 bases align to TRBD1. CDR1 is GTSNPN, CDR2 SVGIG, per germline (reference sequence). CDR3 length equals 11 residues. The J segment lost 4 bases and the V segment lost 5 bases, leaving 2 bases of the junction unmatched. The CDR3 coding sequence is TGTGCCTGGGGGGACAGTTACGAGCAGTACTTC. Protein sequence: CAWGDSYEQYF.

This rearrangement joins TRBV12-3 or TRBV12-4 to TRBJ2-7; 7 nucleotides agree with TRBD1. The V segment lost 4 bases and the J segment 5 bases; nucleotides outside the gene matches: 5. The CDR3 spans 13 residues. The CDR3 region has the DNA TGTGCCAGCAGTTCAAACAGGGGCCACGAGCAGTACTTC. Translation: CASSSNRGHEQYF.

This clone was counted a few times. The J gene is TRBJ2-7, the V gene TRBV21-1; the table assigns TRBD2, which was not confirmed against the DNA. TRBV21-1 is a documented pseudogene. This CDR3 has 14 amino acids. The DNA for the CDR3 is TGTGCCAGGGGCCTTTGGGAGCGTCCCTACGAGCAGTACTTC. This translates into CARGLWERPYEQYF.

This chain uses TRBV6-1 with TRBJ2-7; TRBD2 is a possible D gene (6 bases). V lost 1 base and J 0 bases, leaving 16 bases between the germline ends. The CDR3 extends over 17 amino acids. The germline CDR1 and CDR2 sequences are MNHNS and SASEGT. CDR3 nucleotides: TGTGCCAGCAGTGAAGTGCCGCCGGGACTGATCTCCTACGAGCAGTACTTC. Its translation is CASSEVPPGLISYEQYF.